This record covers a single T cell receptor (beta chain). Using immunoSEQ multiplex PCR, the repertoire was profiled, and TCRdb retains in-frame clones only, with some absent. The sample comprises around 380,000 clones, approximately 90% of which are singletons, and more than 3% rests with the top ten. The data belong to a study of Ad26.COV2.S vaccination and SARS-CoV-2 variants. Treatment given: some 20 received Ad26.COV2.S at low or high dose, single or two shots; about 5 received placebo; per-sample allocation not given. Sampling happened 63 days after the first vaccine or placebo injection. This TCR came from a person aged 18-65 years who received the Ad26.COV2.S COVID-19 vaccine or a placebo. This sample comprised peripheral blood, obtained in a trial of Ad26.COV2.S vaccine versus placebo.

The CDR3 region has the DNA TGTGCCAGCAGCTCGCAAAAGGGCAGGGGCCCGACTGAAGCTTTCTTT. Translating gives CASSSQKGRGPTEAFF. J is TRBJ1-1 and V is TRBV11-2; tentatively, D is TRBD1 (6 bases). The germline V and J ends were trimmed by 4 bases and 5 bases, with 20 bases remaining between them. From germline, CDR1 is SGHAT and CDR2 FQNNGV. The CDR3 contains 16 residues.